Listed below are T cell receptor beta chains from one sample, sequenced in a study of blood T cell repertoires in COVID-19. Libraries were prepared by immunoSEQ multiplex PCR; TCRdb keeps only in-frame clonotypes and omits some of them. The table has 210,000 or so clones, roughly nine tenths seen once. The sequenced material came from PBMCs or T cells enriched from blood (not recorded which). The origin of the receptors is a woman aged 50 to 65 in a cohort exposed to, infected with or recovered from COVID-19 (not recorded which). The CDR3 runs from the conserved cysteine through the conserved F or W. The D gene is left open where the match is weak. For some rows the clone size is stated as once, few or many, or as a class when expanded; others skip it.

cdr3_nt: TGTGCCAGCAGTTTCGCCTGGGGCAGTAACTATGGCTACACCTTC
cdr3_aa: CASSFAWGSNYGYTF
v_call: TRBV27
d_call: NA
j_call: TRBJ1-2
clone_size: NA

cdr3_nt: TGTGCTAGTGGTTTGGGACAGGGGTGGAACACTGAAGCTTTCTTT
cdr3_aa: CASGLGQGWNTEAFF
v_call: TRBV12-5
d_call: TRBD1
j_call: TRBJ1-1
clone_size: NA

cdr3_nt: TGTGCCAGCGGGCATCGAGGGTTCCTCGAGCAGTACTTC
cdr3_aa: CASGHRGFLEQYF
v_call: TRBV28
d_call: NA
j_call: TRBJ2-7
clone_size: NA

cdr3_nt: TGTGCCAGCAGCTTCGCGGGACAGCGCTATGGCTACACCTTC
cdr3_aa: CASSFAGQRYGYTF
v_call: TRBV5-4
d_call: TRBD1
j_call: TRBJ1-2
clone_size: NA

cdr3_nt: TGTGCCAGCAGCCGGGTTGCAGGGGGCAACACCGGGGAGCTGTTTTTT
cdr3_aa: CASSRVAGGNTGELFF
v_call: TRBV5-6
d_call: TRBD1
j_call: TRBJ2-2
clone_size: NA

cdr3_nt: TGTGCAAGTCGCTTATGGGGCAGGGCCTCTGACGAGCAGTACTTC
cdr3_aa: CASRLWGRASDEQYF
v_call: TRBV12-2
d_call: NA
j_call: TRBJ2-7
clone_size: NA

cdr3_nt: TGTGCCAGCAGCTTGGGCCCGGGGAGGGGTAATGGCTACACCTTC
cdr3_aa: CASSLGPGRGNGYTF
v_call: TRBV7-9
d_call: NA
j_call: TRBJ1-2
clone_size: NA

cdr3_nt: TGTGCCAGCAGCTTTAGTAGGTTTAGCGGGGGACCCTCCTACAATGAGCAGTTCTTC
cdr3_aa: CASSFSRFSGGPSYNEQFF
v_call: TRBV7-9
d_call: TRBD2
j_call: TRBJ2-1
clone_size: NA

cdr3_nt: TGTGCCAGCAGCCGAGGACAGGGCTATGGCTACACCTTC
cdr3_aa: CASSRGQGYGYTF
v_call: TRBV12-3/TRBV12-4
d_call: TRBD1
j_call: TRBJ1-2
clone_size: NA

cdr3_nt: TGCGCCAGCAGCTTGTCTGGGGAGATAGGCTACACCTTC
cdr3_aa: CASSLSGEIGYTF
v_call: TRBV5-1
d_call: NA
j_call: TRBJ1-2
clone_size: NA

cdr3_nt: TGTGCCAGCAGCCGACAGGGGAACACTGAAGCTTTCTTT
cdr3_aa: CASSRQGNTEAFF
v_call: TRBV6-6
d_call: TRBD1
j_call: TRBJ1-1
clone_size: NA

cdr3_nt: TGTGCCAGCAGCTTTGGGGATGGAGGCTACGAGCAGTACTTC
cdr3_aa: CASSFGDGGYEQYF
v_call: TRBV11-1
d_call: NA
j_call: TRBJ2-7
clone_size: NA

cdr3_nt: TGTGCCAGCAGCCAAGGTATCGGTCATTATGGCTACACCTTC
cdr3_aa: CASSQGIGHYGYTF
v_call: TRBV3-1/TRBV3-2
d_call: NA
j_call: TRBJ1-2
clone_size: once

cdr3_nt: TGCACCAGCAGCCAAGATCTTGAGAGTGACTCTGGAAACACCATATATTTT
cdr3_aa: CTSSQDLESDSGNTIYF
v_call: TRBV1
d_call: NA
j_call: TRBJ1-3
clone_size: NA

cdr3_nt: TGTGCCAGCAGTCCCAGGGGTAACGAAAAACTGTTTTTT
cdr3_aa: CASSPRGNEKLFF
v_call: TRBV28
d_call: NA
j_call: TRBJ1-4
clone_size: NA

cdr3_nt: TGTGCCAGCAGTTCACGGGTACCAGATACGCAGTATTTT
cdr3_aa: CASSSRVPDTQYF
v_call: TRBV28
d_call: NA
j_call: TRBJ2-3
clone_size: NA

cdr3_nt: TGTGCCAGCAGGGGCCGGGGGGGCCTTTTCGGGGAGCTGTTTTTT
cdr3_aa: CASRGRGGLFGELFF
v_call: TRBV7-9
d_call: TRBD2
j_call: TRBJ2-2
clone_size: NA

cdr3_nt: TGTGCCAGCAGCTCTCTCCGGGAGACCCAGTACTTC
cdr3_aa: CASSSLRETQYF
v_call: TRBV7-2
d_call: NA
j_call: TRBJ2-5
clone_size: NA

cdr3_nt: TGTGCCAGCAGCAATAGCGGGGGGCATTACAATGAGCAGTTCTTC
cdr3_aa: CASSNSGGHYNEQFF
v_call: TRBV7-3
d_call: TRBD2
j_call: TRBJ2-1
clone_size: NA

cdr3_nt: TGTGCCAGCTCACCATTTTTCCAGGAGGTTAACTATGGCTACACCTTC
cdr3_aa: CASSPFFQEVNYGYTF
v_call: TRBV18
d_call: NA
j_call: TRBJ1-2
clone_size: once

cdr3_nt: TGTGCTAGTGGTTTCCAGGGGTCGAACACTGAAGCTTTCTTT
cdr3_aa: CASGFQGSNTEAFF
v_call: TRBV12-5
d_call: NA
j_call: TRBJ1-1
clone_size: NA

cdr3_nt: TGTGCCAGCAGTCAGGAGGGGCGGGGCTACACCTTC
cdr3_aa: CASSQEGRGYTF
v_call: TRBV28
d_call: NA
j_call: TRBJ1-2
clone_size: NA

cdr3_nt: TGTGCCAGCTCAGGGGGCTCGAACACCGGGGAGCTGTTTTTT
cdr3_aa: CASSGGSNTGELFF
v_call: TRBV18
d_call: NA
j_call: TRBJ2-2
clone_size: NA

cdr3_nt: TGTGCCAGCAGCCAAGTGGCGGGGGGGCAGGGCACAGATACGCAGTATTTT
cdr3_aa: CASSQVAGGQGTDTQYF
v_call: TRBV4-2
d_call: TRBD2
j_call: TRBJ2-3
clone_size: once

cdr3_nt: TGCGCCAGCAGCTTGGGTGGGGCCAGCTCCTACAATGAGCAGTTCTTC
cdr3_aa: CASSLGGASSYNEQFF
v_call: TRBV5-1
d_call: NA
j_call: TRBJ2-1
clone_size: NA

cdr3_nt: TGTGCCAGCTGTACAGGGTCTTTGGAGACCCAGTACTTC
cdr3_aa: CASCTGSLETQYF
v_call: TRBV2
d_call: NA
j_call: TRBJ2-5
clone_size: NA

cdr3_nt: TGTGCCAGCTCACAACCGGGACAGGGACATTACGAGCAGTACTTC
cdr3_aa: CASSQPGQGHYEQYF
v_call: TRBV18
d_call: TRBD1
j_call: TRBJ2-7
clone_size: NA

cdr3_nt: TGCGCCAGCAGCTTAGGGACAGGCAATCAGCCCCAGCATTTT
cdr3_aa: CASSLGTGNQPQHF
v_call: TRBV5-1
d_call: TRBD1
j_call: TRBJ1-5
clone_size: NA

cdr3_nt: TGTGCCAGCAGCGACAGGAGGAGTATTCAAGAGACCCAGTACTTC
cdr3_aa: CASSDRRSIQETQYF
v_call: TRBV6-2/TRBV6-3
d_call: NA
j_call: TRBJ2-5
clone_size: NA

cdr3_nt: TGTGCCAGCAAGGCGGGGAACTATGGCTACACCTTC
cdr3_aa: CASKAGNYGYTF
v_call: TRBV28
d_call: NA
j_call: TRBJ1-2
clone_size: once

cdr3_nt: TGTGCCATCCCACAGCTGCACACTGAAGCTTTCTTT
cdr3_aa: CAIPQLHTEAFF
v_call: TRBV11-2
d_call: NA
j_call: TRBJ1-1
clone_size: NA

cdr3_nt: TGTGCCAGCAGCCCGAGGACAGGGTGGAACTATGGCTACACCTTC
cdr3_aa: CASSPRTGWNYGYTF
v_call: TRBV6-4
d_call: TRBD1
j_call: TRBJ1-2
clone_size: few

cdr3_nt: TGCGCCAGCAGCCAAGTCCAGGGTATCTTCGGTAATGAAAAACTGTTTTTT
cdr3_aa: CASSQVQGIFGNEKLFF
v_call: TRBV4-1
d_call: NA
j_call: TRBJ1-4
clone_size: once

cdr3_nt: TGTGCCAGCAGTTTATCCGGGACAGGCAACTATGGCTACACCTTC
cdr3_aa: CASSLSGTGNYGYTF
v_call: TRBV7-9
d_call: TRBD1
j_call: TRBJ1-2
clone_size: few

cdr3_nt: TGTGCCAGCAGCCAAAATACCCTAGCGTCTTCCTACAATGAGCAGTTCTTC
cdr3_aa: CASSQNTLASSYNEQFF
v_call: TRBV7-3
d_call: NA
j_call: TRBJ2-1
clone_size: NA

cdr3_nt: TGTGCCAGCAGCAAGGGACAGGGGGCGGATGGCTACACCTTC
cdr3_aa: CASSKGQGADGYTF
v_call: TRBV7-6
d_call: TRBD1
j_call: TRBJ1-2
clone_size: NA

cdr3_nt: TGTGCCAGCAGCCAAGCTGGGCAGAGTCTATACAATGAGCAGTTCTTC
cdr3_aa: CASSQAGQSLYNEQFF
v_call: TRBV4-2
d_call: NA
j_call: TRBJ2-1
clone_size: NA